This passage covers 11 T cell receptor beta chains from one sample sequenced in a study of shared clonotypes between healthy human individuals. The method was immunoSEQ multiplex PCR; TCRdb's version includes in-frame clones alone and lacks a portion of them. Of roughly 720,000 clones in the sample, about nine tenths were seen once. Sequenced material: memory CD8+ T cells from PBMCs. This sample's subset: CD45RO+ cells pooled with CCR7-negative TemRA cells. The receptors stem from a man in his late teens or twenties in good health. Some clones in this sample may be carry-over from other donors' samples.

The rearrangement uses TRBV7-8 and TRBJ2-1; no definite D call. This CDR3 comprises 14 residues. Between the trimmed V and J ends, which lost 2 bases and 6 bases, there was a span of 11 bases. CDR1 and CDR2 from the germline V gene are SGHVS and FQNEAQ. The chain's CDR3 is CASSLLPGSNEQFF. The CDR3 coding sequence is TGTGCCAGCAGCTTACTCCCGGGCTCCAATGAGCAGTTCTTC.

This clone was detected only once. The V and J genes are TRBV7-9 and TRBJ2-3; the match to TRBD2 covers 8 bases. V lost 8 bases to trimming and J lost 4 bases; unmatched junction nucleotides: 8. Germline V gene sequence: CDR1 SEHNR, CDR2 FQNEAQ (reference sequence). This CDR3 has 14 residues. DNA for the CDR3: TGTGCCAGCGGGAAGCGGGAGCGCCCAGATACGCAGTATTTT. Translation gives CASGKRERPDTQYF.

The V call is TRBV27, the J call TRBJ2-2; the D call may be TRBD1 or TRBD2 (5 bases each). Deletions cut 4 bases from V and 4 bases from J, with 10 bases between. Germline CDR1 MNHEY, CDR2 SMNVEV (reference sequence). The CDR3 extends over 14 amino acids. CDR3 sequence reads: CASSSGASTGELFF. DNA for the CDR3: TGTGCCAGCAGTTCCGGGGCCTCCACCGGGGAGCTGTTTTTT.

This clone was detected only once. This chain connects TRBV7-8 to TRBJ2-2; tentatively, D is TRBD2 (5 bases). CDR3 length: 19 amino acids. Looked up from germline, CDR1 is SGHVS and CDR2 is FQNEAQ. Trimming removed 2 bases at V and 3 bases at J, with 22 bases between. Here the CDR3 DNA reads TGTGCCAGCAGCTTACGGGCGGGCGGCTCCCGAAGATACACCGGGGAGCTGTTTTTT. Protein: CASSLRAGGSRRYTGELFF.

The chain is built from TRBV5-6 and TRBJ2-1; 8 bases align to TRBD1. Germline CDR1 and CDR2: SGHDT and YYEEEE. The CDR3 contains 13 residues. J was trimmed by 9 bases and V by 4 bases; bases with no gene match: 6. CDR3 sequence reads: CASSRDRGLEQFF. The CDR3 DNA sequence: TGTGCCAGCAGCCGAGACAGGGGTCTTGAGCAGTTCTTC.

The J gene is TRBJ2-5, the V gene TRBV7-6, with TRBD1 matching over 7 bases. The germline gives CDR1 SGHVS, CDR2 FNYEAQ. The CDR3 is 14 amino acids. V lost 2 bases to trimming and J lost 4 bases; unmatched junction nucleotides: 4. The CDR3 sequence is CASSLTGERETQYF. The CDR3 region has the DNA TGTGCCAGCAGCTTAACAGGGGAGCGAGAGACCCAGTACTTC.

J is TRBJ2-7 and V is TRBV29-1; D is possibly TRBD1 (5 bases). The CDR3 is 14 amino acids. Germline V gene lookup returns CDR1 SQVTM and CDR2 ANQGSEA. Trimming took 1 base from V and 2 from J, leaving 12 bases between them. The CDR3 nucleotides read TGCAGCGTTGAAGTGGGGCCCTTCACCTACGAGCAGTACTTC. Protein sequence: CSVEVGPFTYEQYF.

V gene TRBV28 combines with J gene TRBJ2-7, with 9 bases lining up with TRBD2. The ends lost 6 bases at V and 2 bases at J; junction bases unmatched: 5. The CDR3 covers 14 residues. CDR1 is MDHEN, CDR2 SYDVKM, per germline. This CDR3 reads CASRIAGETYEQYF. The DNA for the CDR3 is TGTGCCAGCAGGATAGCGGGAGAGACCTACGAGCAGTACTTC.

The rearrangement joins TRBV11-2 to TRBJ2-7, with D unclear. Germline CDR1 SGHAT, CDR2 FQNNGV. V shed 1 base and J shed 2 bases, with 12 bases lying between them. CDR3 length equals 15 residues. CDR3 in DNA: TGTGCCAGCAGCTTAGGGGCAGCGCGGACCTACGAGCAGTACTTC. Translation: CASSLGAARTYEQYF.

V gene TRBV27 combines with J gene TRBJ1-2; D is uncertain. Deletions cut 9 bases from V and 4 bases from J, with 9 bases between. The germline V gene has CDR1 MNHEY and CDR2 SMNVEV (reference sequence). The CDR3 runs 11 residues. CDR3 residues: CASGYPYGYTF. In nucleotides, the CDR3 is TGTGCCAGTGGTTATCCCTATGGCTACACCTTC.

This chain uses TRBV27 with TRBJ2-5; unclear D gene. The CDR3 runs 13 residues. The germline gives CDR1 MNHEY, CDR2 SMNVEV (reference sequence). Between the trimmed V and J ends, which lost 5 bases and 5 bases, there was a span of 12 bases. DNA of the CDR3: TGTGCCAGCAGTCCCAGCCTGGGGGAGACCCAGTACTTC. Encoded protein: CASSPSLGETQYF.